The T cell receptor beta chain under discussion was sequenced for a study of T cell responses to AZD1222 COVID-19 vaccine. General observations from the study: An increase in Spike-specific TCR breadth and depth was observed after two AZD1222 doses. Most donors were white British and more were female, and clonal diversity was possibly underestimated. Repertoire samples came only from after the peak T cell response.

As for this clone: Its antigen remains unidentified.

The V and J ends lost 3 bases and 7 bases respectively, with 16 bases between them. The CDR3 covers 14 residues. Germline V CDR1 and CDR2: MGHDK, SYGVNS. Repertoires were generated with immunoSEQ multiplex PCR, while TCRdb's copy carries only in-frame clones and drops some. The table lists 77,000 or so clones, approximately 90% of them singletons, with less than 35% in the top ten. Combined were second doses at about 4 or about 12 weeks. The chain couples TRBV25-1 to TRBJ2-7; tentatively, D is TRBD2 (5 bases). The source was peripheral blood, collected 28 days after the second AZD1222 dose. This TCR was recovered from an adult who received the AZD1222 COVID-19 vaccine. In nucleotides, the CDR3 is TGTGCCAGCAGTGAGACAAGGACTGCCTCTGAGCAGTACTTC. This gives the protein CASSETRTASEQYF.